This TCR beta chain was retrieved from a study of blood T cells in healthy people across ages. Study-wide points: The lack of PBMC sorting stopped any conclusive naive versus antigen-experienced comparison. Percentage of naive T cells showed a strong correlation with TCR beta diversity. The diversity estimates, figures obtained from one million T cells, were considered underestimates.

A second about 6 to 12 cycle PCR used barcoded and J-beta primers. Each single sample gave us at least 3 million CDR3-containing paired-end reads. TCRdb used MiXCR to reprocess the 5' RACE reads, holding one entry per CDR3 protein. The table records about a million distinct CDR3 sequences, about 51% of them present only once. Trimming pared 4 bases from V and 8 bases from J, leaving 20 bases between. Per germline, CDR1 LGHNA and CDR2 YSLEER. The CDR3 is 15 amino acids. In regard to this clonotype: The target antigen is unknown.

This receptor was taken from a woman in her sixties in good health. Sequences were obtained from blood. The chain links TRBV4-3 to TRBJ1-2; unclear D gene. CDR3 sequence (DNA): TGCGCCAGCAGCCCATATTCCATGGAGGAACGCGGCTACACCTTC. Translated: CASSPYSMEERGYTF.